These 30 T cell receptor beta chains came from one sample sequenced in a study of shared clonotypes between healthy human individuals. Libraries were prepared by immunoSEQ multiplex PCR; TCRdb keeps only in-frame clonotypes and omits some of them. The sample lists more than 2,000,000 clones, approximately 93% occurring once. The sequenced sample was naive CD4+ T cells from PBMCs. Subset described: CD45RA+ positively selected. Receptors originate from a man aged 18 to 29 in good health. Some clones in this sample may be carry-over from other donors' samples.

The CDR3 here is CASSRQGAGGTEAFF. The DNA for the CDR3 is TGTGCCAGCAGCCGACAGGGGGCCGGTGGCACTGAAGCTTTCTTT. This chain links TRBV6-6 with TRBJ1-1; TRBD1 agrees at 10 bases. The CDR3 has 15 residues. Germline CDR1 and CDR2: MNHNY and SVGAGI (reference sequence). V was pared by 6 bases and J by 4 bases, with 8 bases of the junction left unmatched.

This clone has a handful of counts. V usage is TRBV9 and J usage is TRBJ1-2, with TRBD1 matching over 7 bases. In germline, CDR1 is SGDLS, CDR2 YYNGEE. The CDR3 loop spans 14 amino acids. V dropped 0 bases and J dropped 2; count of bases not matched to a gene: 1. The CDR3: CASSVVQGNYGYTF. The CDR3 region has the DNA TGTGCCAGCAGCGTAGTACAGGGGAACTATGGCTACACCTTC. Complete variable domain (other parts from reference TRBV9 and TRBJ1-2): DSGVTQTPKHLITATGQRVTLRCSPRSGDLSVYWYQQSLDQGLQFLIQYYNGEERAKGNILERFSAQQFPDLHSELNLSSLELGDSALYFCASSVVQGNYGYTFGSGTRLTVV.

V usage is TRBV4-1 and J usage is TRBJ2-3; TRBD2 is a possible D gene (5 bases). The CDR3 is 15 residues long. V was clipped by 1 base and J by 3 bases, with 11 bases between them. Looked up from germline, CDR1 is MGHRA and CDR2 is YSYEKL. CDR3 bases: TGCGCCAGCAGCCAAGGGAGGATCGGGACAGATACGCAGTATTTT. It is translated as CASSQGRIGTDTQYF.

Written as DNA, the CDR3 is TGTGCCAGCAGCGCCCTGTTGGGTATTGGGGAAAAACTGTTTTTT. The encoded protein is CASSALLGIGEKLFF. The chain recombines TRBV2 with TRBJ1-4; no clear D gene. The CDR3 length is 15 residues. Germline CDR1 and CDR2: SNHLY and FYNNEI. The V gene lost 6 bases and the J gene lost 8 bases, with 19 bases spanning the gap.

The chain couples TRBV4-1 to TRBJ2-7, with 8 bases identical to TRBD1. J lost 3 bases, V lost 0 bases, and 10 bases had no gene match. The germline V gene encodes CDR1 MGHRA and CDR2 YSYEKL. The CDR3 length is 17 residues. The DNA of the CDR3 is TGCGCCAGCAGCCAAGATGCGGGACAGGCCAACTACTACGAGCAGTACTTC. It specifies CASSQDAGQANYYEQYF.

V usage is TRBV29-1 and J usage is TRBJ2-7; D uncertain. The CDR3 loop spans 10 amino acids. Germline V lookup: CDR1 SQVTM, CDR2 ANQGSEA. The V gene lost 7 bases and the J gene lost 3 bases, with 7 bases spanning the gap. The chain's CDR3 is CSAIFYEQYF. The CDR3 DNA is TGCAGCGCCATATTCTACGAGCAGTACTTC.

V gene TRBV9 combines with J gene TRBJ1-1, with D possibly being TRBD1 (6 bases). Trimming shortened V by 2 bases and J by 0 bases, and 20 bases separated the two germline ends. This CDR3 contains 18 residues. Germline lookup yields CDR1 SGDLS and CDR2 YYNGEE. The CDR3 region is CASSVDSVPFPVNTEAFF. The CDR3 DNA reads TGTGCCAGCAGCGTGGACAGCGTCCCTTTCCCGGTGAACACTGAAGCTTTCTTT.

This chain uses TRBV27 with TRBJ2-5, with TRBD2 matching over 14 bases. V was clipped by 6 bases and J by 14 bases; unmatched bases: 11. The CDR3 runs to 14 residues. The germline CDR1 and CDR2 sequences are MNHEY and SMNVEV (reference sequence). The CDR3 loop is CASRSGTSGSRPYF. CDR3 sequence (DNA): TGTGCCAGCAGGTCCGGGACTAGCGGGAGCCGTCCCTACTTC.

The rearrangement links TRBV7-3 to TRBJ2-7; perhaps TRBD1 as D (6 bases). Trimming removed 1 base at V and 2 bases at J, with 12 bases between. Per germline, CDR1 SGHTA and CDR2 FQGTGA. The CDR3 is 15 amino acids. The DNA for the CDR3 is TGTGCCAGCAGCTTAATGGCAGGGGACCCCTACGAGCAGTACTTC. Protein: CASSLMAGDPYEQYF.

CDR3 in amino acids: CASSQQGMGGYGYTF. DNA for the CDR3: TGTGCCAGCAGCCAACAGGGTATGGGAGGCTATGGCTACACCTTC. V gene TRBV28 combines with J gene TRBJ1-2, with D perhaps TRBD1 (6 bases). This CDR3 contains 15 residues. Trimming took 6 bases from V and 4 from J, leaving 18 bases between them. Germline CDR1 and CDR2: MDHEN and SYDVKM.

V and J are TRBV15 and TRBJ2-3; TRBD1 aligns across 8 bases. Germline loops: CDR1 LNHNV, CDR2 YYDKDF (reference sequence). The CDR3 is 15 amino acids. The ends lost 4 bases at V and 0 bases at J; junction bases unmatched: 3. The DNA for the CDR3 is TGTGCCACCAGCAACCGGGACAGGAGCACAGATACGCAGTATTTT. The encoded protein is CATSNRDRSTDTQYF.

The chain is built from TRBV28 and TRBJ1-5, with 8 bases matching TRBD1. CDR3 length equals 15 residues. Trimming took 7 bases from V and 4 from J; bases not matched to a gene: 9. Germline CDR1 and CDR2: MDHEN and SYDVKM. CDR3 nucleotide sequence: TGTGCCAGCACCTTCAGGACAGGGCGGAATCAGCCCCAGCATTTT. It yields the protein CASTFRTGRNQPQHF.

The table lists this clone with a count of one. The rearrangement links TRBV6-5 to TRBJ2-7, with 7 bases matching TRBD2. V shed 2 bases and J 2 bases; nucleotides not matched to a gene: 3. This CDR3 is 14 amino acids long. CDR1 MNHEY and CDR2 SVGAGI come from the germline V gene. The CDR3 coding sequence is TGTGCCAGCAGTTACGGGAGGGCCACCTACGAGCAGTACTTC. It yields the protein CASSYGRATYEQYF.

In the case of this clone: Other DNA sequences in this sample translate to the same CDR3. V gene TRBV5-1 combines with J gene TRBJ2-7; TRBD2 aligns across 11 bases. The germline V gene has CDR1 SGHRS and CDR2 YFSETQ. The J segment lost 2 bases and the V segment lost 0 bases, leaving 1 base of the junction unmatched. This CDR3 is built from 15 residues. Here the CDR3 reads CASSLVAGGPYEQYF. The CDR3 region has the DNA TGCGCCAGCAGCTTGGTAGCGGGAGGGCCCTACGAGCAGTACTTC.

The rearrangement uses TRBV6-1 and TRBJ2-1; perhaps TRBD2 as D (5 bases). V was shortened by 1 base and J by 13 bases, with 14 bases between the two germline ends. The germline gives CDR1 MNHNS, CDR2 SASEGT. This CDR3 contains 13 residues. CDR3 coding DNA: TGTGCCAGCAGTGAAGACCTTTGGAGGAAACAGTTCTTC. This translates into CASSEDLWRKQFF.

This clone was counted a single time. The rearrangement links TRBV5-1 to TRBJ1-5; no clear D gene. This CDR3 has 16 residues. V was pared by 0 bases and J by 3 bases, with 13 bases between. The germline CDR1 and CDR2 sequences are SGHRS and YFSETQ. CDR3 bases: TGCGCCAGCAGCTTGGGGGCCTCCTCTCCCAATCAGCCCCAGCATTTT. Translated, it gives CASSLGASSPNQPQHF. The full variable domain, its missing parts supplied by reference TRBV5-1 and TRBJ1-5, is KAGVTQTPRYLIKTRGQQVTLSCSPISGHRSVSWYQQTPGQGLQFLFEYFSETQRNKGNFPGRFSGRQFSNSRSEMNVSTLELGDSALYLCASSLGASSPNQPQHFGDGTRLSIL.

CDR3 coding DNA: TGTGCCAGCAGCCCACACGTCATTGGGAATGAGCAGTTCTTC. It is translated as CASSPHVIGNEQFF. J is TRBJ2-1 and V is TRBV7-3; the D is unclear. V was clipped by 5 bases and J by 7 bases, with 15 bases between them. Germline CDR1 is SGHTA and CDR2 is FQGTGA. The CDR3 extends over 14 amino acids.

This clone turned up a few times. The gene calls are TRBV5-1 and TRBJ2-1; unclear D gene. Germline lookup yields CDR1 SGHRS and CDR2 YFSETQ. The CDR3 totals 14 residues. V was clipped by 1 base and J by 0 bases, with 5 bases between them. The CDR3 DNA sequence: TGCGCCAGCAGCTTGCAGTTCTCCTACAATGAGCAGTTCTTC. Protein product: CASSLQFSYNEQFF.

CDR3 in DNA: TGTGCCAGCAGCTTAATGGGGGGCAGGGGGAACACTGAAGCTTTCTTT. Its translation: CASSLMGGRGNTEAFF. The rearrangement links TRBV7-2 to TRBJ1-1, with D maybe TRBD1 (6 bases). Trimming cost V 2 bases and J 1 base, with 14 bases left between them. The CDR3 loop spans 16 amino acids. Germline V gene sequence: CDR1 SGHTA, CDR2 FQGNSA.

This chain's CDR3 is CASSRGTGEENTEAFF. Here the CDR3 DNA reads TGCGCCAGCAGCAGGGGGACAGGGGAAGAGAACACTGAAGCTTTCTTT. The chain joins TRBV5-1 to TRBJ1-1; the match to TRBD1 covers 10 bases. Germline values: CDR1 SGHRS, CDR2 YFSETQ. V dropped 4 bases and J dropped 1; count of bases not matched to a gene: 7. The CDR3 extends over 16 amino acids.

This chain links TRBV25-1 with TRBJ2-1, with TRBD2 identical over 10 bases. V gave up 7 bases and J gave up 0 bases; unmatched junction bases: 9. The CDR3 covers 17 residues. CDR1 MGHDK and CDR2 SYGVNS come from the germline V gene. CDR3 in DNA: TGTGCCAGCAATGGAGGACTAGCGGACCCCTCCTACAATGAGCAGTTCTTC. This gives the protein CASNGGLADPSYNEQFF. The entire variable domain, with the rest obtained from reference TRBV25-1 and TRBJ2-1, is as follows: EADIYQTPRYLVIGTGKKITLECSQTMGHDKMYWYQQDPGMELHLIHYSYGVNSTEKGDLSSESTVSRIRTEHFPLTLESARPSHTSQYLCASNGGLADPSYNEQFFGPGTRLTVL.

This clone has a single count. V gene TRBV28 combines with J gene TRBJ2-7, with 9 bases that match TRBD2. Matching the DNA end better, TRBJ2-1 makes the J call doubtful. The CDR3 is 15 residues long. Germline CDR1 and CDR2: MDHEN and SYDVKM. CDR3: CASSPPGLAYNEQFF. In DNA form, the CDR3 reads TGTGCCAGCAGCCCCCCGGGACTAGCATACAATGAGCAGTTCTTC.

The chain uses TRBV27 and TRBJ2-7, with 8 positions matching TRBD1. Germline values: CDR1 MNHEY, CDR2 SMNVEV (reference sequence). The junction had 6 bases not matched to a gene; V was cut back by 5 bases and J by 0 bases. The CDR3 consists of 15 residues. The CDR3 region has the DNA TGTGCCAGCAGTCCACCGACAGGGGTCTCCTACGAGCAGTACTTC. Its protein product is CASSPPTGVSYEQYF.

The J gene is TRBJ1-1, the V gene TRBV6-1; 7 bases are shared with TRBD1. With V trimmed by 3 bases and J by 11 bases, 6 bases remained unmatched. The CDR3 is 12 residues long. Germline assignment: CDR1 MNHNS and CDR2 SASEGT. The CDR3 is CASSDRRGLAFF. In DNA, the CDR3 is TGTGCCAGCAGTGATAGAAGGGGGCTGGCTTTCTTT.

The rearrangement joins TRBV7-6 to TRBJ2-6; D not certain. CDR3 length equals 17 residues. Germline V gene data show CDR1 as SGHVS and CDR2 as FNYEAQ. V lost 5 bases, J lost 2 bases, and 16 bases lay in between. CDR3 bases: TGTGCCAGCAGCCCAGGACCGCGTCGGGCTGGGGCCAACGTCCTGACTTTC. Its translation is CASSPGPRRAGANVLTF.

This chain uses TRBV19 with TRBJ2-2, with D maybe TRBD1 (7 bases). The CDR3 totals 17 residues. Germline values: CDR1 LNHDA, CDR2 SQIVND (reference sequence). The V end lost 5 bases, the J end lost 0 bases, and 16 bases lay between the germline ends. The chain's CDR3 is CASSSNRGLANTGELFF. The CDR3 DNA reads TGTGCCAGTAGTTCCAACAGGGGACTCGCGAACACCGGGGAGCTGTTTTTT.

This CDR3 reads CASSLAGSPRGSYEQYF. CDR3 DNA: TGCGCCAGCAGCTTGGCCGGGTCCCCCAGGGGAAGCTACGAGCAGTACTTC. The chain is built from TRBV5-1 and TRBJ2-7; possible D gene TRBD1, 6 bases. This CDR3 contains 17 residues. Germline V gene data show CDR1 as SGHRS and CDR2 as YFSETQ. Deletions cut 0 bases from V and 3 bases from J, with 19 bases between.

The CDR3 region is CASSLRLAIPHTIQYF. The CDR3 nucleotides are TGTGCCAGCAGCTTGAGGCTAGCGATCCCTCATACCATTCAGTACTTC. The chain uses TRBV5-6 and TRBJ2-4, with D possibly TRBD2 on 6 matching bases. The CDR3 spans 16 residues. V dropped 1 base and J dropped 9 bases, with 20 bases sitting between them. The V gene's germline CDR1 is SGHDT and CDR2 YYEEEE.

J is TRBJ2-7 and V is TRBV2; possible D gene TRBD1, 5 bases. From germline, CDR1 is SNHLY and CDR2 FYNNEI. The CDR3 is 17 residues long. V was shortened by 6 bases and J by 4 bases, with 25 bases between the two germline ends. The CDR3 reads CASSALTRTGRRYEQYF. The DNA of the CDR3 is TGTGCCAGCAGCGCCCTTACCCGCACAGGCAGAAGGTACGAGCAGTACTTC.

This clone was detected once. V usage is TRBV12-5 and J usage is TRBJ2-6, with D maybe TRBD1 (5 bases). V was clipped by 1 base and J by 0 bases, with 13 bases between them. The CDR3 is made up of 18 amino acids. CDR1 and CDR2 from the germline V gene are LGHNT and FRNRAP. CDR3 region: CASGLAGQPFSGANVLTF. The CDR3 DNA reads as TGTGCTAGTGGTTTGGCTGGACAACCTTTCTCTGGGGCCAACGTCCTGACTTTC.